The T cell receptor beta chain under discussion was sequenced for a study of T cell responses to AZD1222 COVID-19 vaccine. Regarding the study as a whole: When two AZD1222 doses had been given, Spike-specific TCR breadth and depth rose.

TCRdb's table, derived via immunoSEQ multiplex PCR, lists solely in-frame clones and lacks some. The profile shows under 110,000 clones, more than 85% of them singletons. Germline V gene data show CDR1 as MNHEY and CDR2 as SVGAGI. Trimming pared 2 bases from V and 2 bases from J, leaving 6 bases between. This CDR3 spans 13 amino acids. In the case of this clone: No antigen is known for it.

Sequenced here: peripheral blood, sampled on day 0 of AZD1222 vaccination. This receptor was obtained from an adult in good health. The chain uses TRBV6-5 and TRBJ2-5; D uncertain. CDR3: CASSYRIQETQYF. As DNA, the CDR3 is TGTGCCAGCAGTTACAGGATACAAGAGACCCAGTACTTC.